Reported below is one T cell receptor beta chain. This specimen comes from a study of blood T cell repertoires in COVID-19. Across the study: PBMCs, B-cell-depleted T cells, or T cells provided the cDNA or gDNA that made up the material.

The CDR3 sequence is 14 residues long. Trimming stripped 2 bases from V and 1 base from J, with 8 bases between. Germline CDR1 is SGHRS and CDR2 is YFSETQ. Original handling: Counts of nucleated cells, estimated from reference gene primer amplification, were obtained. Repertoires were generated with immunoSEQ multiplex PCR, while TCRdb's copy carries only in-frame clones and drops some. That table is the source of V, J and clone size, and D and trimming were worked out from the DNA. The data contain 300,000 to 450,000 clones, around 85% of them singletons. The sequenced material came from peripheral blood. The TCR comes from a woman aged 18 to 35 with acute or convalescent COVID-19. The J gene is TRBJ2-3, the V gene TRBV5-1; possible D gene TRBD2, 5 bases. The DNA of the CDR3 is TGCGCCAGCAGCTTTGCGGAGGGCACAGATACGCAGTATTTT. This codes for CASSFAEGTDTQYF.